The 19 T cell receptor beta chains listed next were all sequenced from one sample in a study of regulatory T cells in long-lasting Graves disease. In building TCR beta libraries, iRepertoire HTBI primers were used together with Arm-PCR of CDR3 regions. TCRdb passed the multiplex PCR reads through MiXCR, listing each CDR3 protein once. The sample holds roughly 470,000 distinct CDR3 sequences; less than 25% are singletons and the top ten take 7% to 10%. As to time point: persistent/refractory GD, antithyroid drugs over 5 years with positive TRAb. Extracted RNA from PBMCs served as the source of the TCR library. The sample here was peripheral blood mononuclear cells (PBMCs), taken when the disease was refractory, from a patient treated with antithyroid drugs. The receptors were sampled from a female donor with Graves disease.

This clonotype has a handful of counts. The V and J genes are TRBV6-9 and TRBJ2-7; no clear D. Per the germline V gene, CDR1 is MNHGY and CDR2 is SVAAGI. The CDR3 is 14 residues long. The V and J ends lost 3 bases and 3 bases respectively, with 12 bases between them. The CDR3 loop reads CASSYRQLVYEQYF. As DNA, the CDR3 is TGTGCCAGCAGTTACCGGCAGCTAGTCTACGAGCAGTACTTC.

The chain joins TRBV28 to TRBJ2-1; 13 positions match TRBD2. CDR1 and CDR2 from the germline V gene are MDHEN and SYDVKM. The ends lost 3 bases at V and 4 bases at J; junction bases unmatched: 9. There are 18 residues in the CDR3. As DNA, the CDR3 is TGTGCCAGCAGTTTGAAACGACTAGCGGGAGGTCTATACAATGAGCAGTTCTTC. The encoded protein is CASSLKRLAGGLYNEQFF. Complete variable domain (other parts from reference TRBV28 and TRBJ2-1): DVKVTQSSRYLVKRTGEKVFLECVQDMDHENMFWYRQDPGLGLRLIYFSYDVKMKEKGDIPEGYSVSREKKERFSLILESASTNQTSMYLCASSLKRLAGGLYNEQFFGPGTRLTVL.

The chain uses TRBV4-2 and TRBJ2-7; TRBD1 might be the D (6 bases). This CDR3 has 15 residues. Germline CDR1 and CDR2: LGHNA and YNFKEQ. Trimming took off 0 bases at V and 2 bases at J, with 11 bases between the two ends. The CDR3 is CASSQDYGQTYEQYF. The CDR3 DNA follows: TGTGCCAGCAGCCAAGATTATGGACAGACCTACGAGCAGTACTTC.

Ten or more counts support this clonotype. The chain combines TRBV6-1 with TRBJ1-1; 10 bases align to TRBD1. Germline values: CDR1 MNHNS, CDR2 SASEGT. V lost 6 bases, J lost 3 bases, and 10 bases stayed unmatched. The CDR3 covers 16 residues. The CDR3 here is CASRERQGAGDTEAFF. CDR3 DNA sequence: TGTGCCAGCAGGGAACGACAGGGGGCCGGGGACACTGAAGCTTTCTTT.

On this clonotype: This may come from a read error, since a much larger clone is one base off. The chain uses TRBV28 and TRBJ2-5; the D call may be TRBD1 or TRBD2 (5 bases each). This CDR3 contains 14 residues. Germline V lookup: CDR1 MDHEN, CDR2 SYDVKM. CDR3 sequence reads: CASRRGGYQEPQYF. CDR3 nucleotides: TGTGCCAGCAGGAGGGGTGGGTACCAAGAGCCCCAGTACTTC.

This clonotype was seen a few times. V is TRBV28 and J is TRBJ2-1; 10 bases match TRBD1. This CDR3 is built from 15 residues. Trimming at V came to 4 bases and at J to 5 bases, leaving 5 bases not matched to a gene. CDR1 and CDR2 (germline): MDHEN, SYDVKM. The DNA for the CDR3 is TGTGCCAGCAGTTCCCGGGACAGGGGTGACAATGAGCAGTTCTTC. Translation: CASSSRDRGDNEQFF.

This clonotype was seen a few times. The CDR3 DNA sequence: TGTGCCAGCAGTGAATCGGGGACAGGGAACACTGAAGCTTTCTTT. Amino acid sequence: CASSESGTGNTEAFF. The chain is built from TRBV25-1 and TRBJ1-1; 8 bases are a match to TRBD1. V gave up 1 base and J gave up 1 base; unmatched junction bases: 2. Germline CDR1 MGHDK, CDR2 SYGVNS. The CDR3 contains 15 residues.

This clonotype was picked up many times. A single base separates this from a much larger clone, so it may be a read error. This chain joins TRBV2 and TRBJ1-2; 9 nucleotides match TRBD1. CDR1 is SNHLY, CDR2 FYNNEI, per germline. This CDR3 has 15 residues. As DNA, the CDR3 is TGTACCAGCAACATCAACCGGGACAGGGTCCATGGCTACACCTTC. The encoded protein is CTSNINRDRVHGYTF.

This clonotype is a singleton in its sample. This chain joins TRBV6-9 and TRBJ2-7; 9 bases agree with TRBD2. Germline V gene lookup returns CDR1 MNHGY and CDR2 SVAAGI. Losses at the gene ends were 3 bases for V and 6 bases for J; bases not matched to a gene: 9. The CDR3 covers 15 residues. CDR3 protein: CASSYSGGREGEQYF. CDR3 sequence (DNA): TGTGCCAGCAGTTACTCCGGCGGGAGGGAAGGCGAGCAGTACTTC.

The genes are TRBV19 and TRBJ1-1; perhaps TRBD1 as D (5 bases). The V gene's germline CDR1 is LNHDA and CDR2 SQIVND (reference sequence). Trimming stripped 3 bases from V and 2 bases from J, with 13 bases between. CDR3 length: 15 residues. The DNA of the CDR3 is TGTGCCAGTAGTATTGGGACCGTTTTAAACACTGAAGCTTTCTTT. It encodes CASSIGTVLNTEAFF.

This clonotype was found a few times. The chain joins TRBV9 to TRBJ2-7, with 7 bases aligning to TRBD1. The CDR3 length is 14 residues. The V and J ends lost 2 bases and 2 bases, in that order; junction bases with no gene match: 4. Per the germline V gene, CDR1 is SGDLS and CDR2 is YYNGEE. CDR3 nucleotides: TGTGCCAGCAGCGTCGGGACAGAAACCTACGAGCAGTACTTC. This translates into CASSVGTETYEQYF. The full variable domain, in which reference TRBV9 and TRBJ2-7 provide the parts outside the CDR3, is DSGVTQTPKHLITATGQRVTLRCSPRSGDLSVYWYQQSLDQGLQFLIQYYNGEERAKGNILERFSAQQFPDLHSELNLSSLELGDSALYFCASSVGTETYEQYFGPGTRLTVT.

In its sample, this clonotype was seen a few times. V gene TRBV18 combines with J gene TRBJ1-1, with TRBD1 matching 10 bases. From germline, CDR1 is KGHSH and CDR2 LQKENI. The V gene end was trimmed by 2 bases and the J gene end by 2 bases; junction bases not matched to a gene: 11. The CDR3 has 18 amino acids. The DNA of the CDR3 is TGTGCCAGCTCACCAACTATTCAGGGACAGGGGCGAAACACTGAAGCTTTCTTT. Its protein product is CASSPTIQGQGRNTEAFF.

This clonotype was seen only a few times. The rearrangement joins TRBV7-2 to TRBJ1-6; D is ambiguous. The CDR3 extends over 13 amino acids. The V gene's germline CDR1 is SGHTA and CDR2 FQGNSA. V gave up 1 base and J gave up 8 bases, with 6 bases separating them. The CDR3 DNA reads TGTGCCAGCAGCTTAGATGGAGATTCACCCCTCCACTTT. The encoded protein is CASSLDGDSPLHF. Drawing the rest from reference TRBV7-2 and TRBJ1-6, the complete variable domain is GAGVSQSPSNKVTEKGKDVELRCDPISGHTALYWYRQSLGQGLEFLIYFQGNSAPDKSGLPSDRFSAERTGGSVSTLTIQRTQQEDSAVYLCASSLDGDSPLHFGNGTRLTVT.

This clonotype was seen a handful of times. V gene TRBV6-1 combines with J gene TRBJ2-5; D may be TRBD2 (6 bases). CDR1 is MNHNS, CDR2 SASEGT, per germline. The CDR3 sequence is 15 residues long. The V and J ends lost 5 bases and 2 bases respectively, with 15 bases between them. The CDR3 loop is CASSPGGRIQETQYF. DNA for the CDR3: TGTGCCAGCAGTCCCGGGGGACGGATACAAGAGACCCAGTACTTC.

This clonotype occurred many times. The rearrangement uses TRBV30 and TRBJ1-1; D uncertain. Germline-derived CDR1 and CDR2 are GTSNPN and SVGIG (reference sequence). Trimming left V 5 bases short and J 0 bases short, with 7 bases between. The CDR3 covers 12 residues. This CDR3 reads CAWEGLNTEAFF. CDR3 nucleotides: TGTGCCTGGGAGGGATTGAACACTGAAGCTTTCTTT.

This clonotype was detected many times. The chain uses TRBV28 and TRBJ2-7, with a tentative D call TRBD1 (6 bases). Per germline, CDR1 MDHEN and CDR2 SYDVKM. The CDR3 is 14 residues long. Trimming stripped 4 bases from V and 7 bases from J, with 17 bases between. Here the CDR3 reads CASSWERGTGEQYF. CDR3 bases: TGTGCCAGCAGTTGGGAAAGGGGGACCGGGGAGCAGTACTTC. Based on the CDR3 plus reference TRBV28 and TRBJ2-7, the full variable domain is DVKVTQSSRYLVKRTGEKVFLECVQDMDHENMFWYRQDPGLGLRLIYFSYDVKMKEKGDIPEGYSVSREKKERFSLILESASTNQTSMYLCASSWERGTGEQYFGPGTRLTVT.

In regard to this clonotype: A much larger clone is a single base away; this may be a read error. V gene TRBV20-1 combines with J gene TRBJ1-1, with 10 bases aligning to TRBD1. V was pared by 6 bases and J by 5 bases, with 3 bases of the junction left unmatched. Per germline, CDR1 DFQATT and CDR2 SNEGSKA (reference sequence). The CDR3 runs 12 residues. The DNA of the CDR3 is TGCAGTGCCGGGGGACAGGGGACTGAAGCTTTCTTT. Translating gives CSAGGQGTEAFF.

There are a few counts of this clonotype. The chain uses TRBV28 and TRBJ2-7; D is undetermined. The germline V and J ends were trimmed by 5 bases and 7 bases, with 9 bases remaining between them. Germline lookup yields CDR1 MDHEN and CDR2 SYDVKM. The CDR3 sequence is 11 residues long. The CDR3 sequence is CASSTPREQYF. The CDR3 DNA reads TGTGCCAGCAGTACCCCGAGGGAGCAGTACTTC.

This clonotype was recorded a few times. CDR3 region: CASSISREGETQYF. Written as DNA, the CDR3 is TGTGCCAGTAGTATATCCAGGGAAGGAGAGACCCAGTACTTC. The rearrangement links TRBV19 to TRBJ2-5; D may be TRBD1 (5 bases). The CDR3 spans 14 residues. Germline assignment: CDR1 LNHDA and CDR2 SQIVND (reference sequence). Deletions cut 2 bases from V and 4 bases from J, with 11 bases between.